A selection of T cell receptor beta chains follows, all from one sample in a study of cytomegalovirus exposure and HLA in healthy donors. Repertoires were generated with immunoSEQ multiplex PCR, while TCRdb's copy carries only in-frame clones and drops some. Of roughly 73,000 clones in the sample, 75% were seen once. Sequencing was carried out using PBMCs. Every receptor here comes from a man between 70 and 80 years old in good health and CMV-seronegative. Each CDR3 is given without its conserved first and last residue. For some rows the clone size is stated as once, few or many, or as a class when expanded; others skip it.

abundance: NA; v_gene: TRBV11-2; CDR3aa: ASSLDISWQEGNEQF
abundance: NA; v_gene: TRBV5-6; CDR3aa: ASSHKSVDYGYT
abundance: NA; v_gene: TRBV7-6; CDR3aa: ASSPGTSTDTQY
abundance: NA; v_gene: TRBV28; CDR3aa: ASNPPGQGTYEQY
abundance: few; v_gene: TRBV6-6; CDR3aa: ASRRTEGSSNQPQH
abundance: once; v_gene: TRBV19; CDR3aa: ASRTGAGTDTQY
abundance: NA; v_gene: TRBV5-4; CDR3aa: ASSLAKNTGELF
abundance: NA; v_gene: TRBV11-2; CDR3aa: ASSLGWQNTEAF
abundance: NA; v_gene: TRBV6-1; CDR3aa: ASSEAGTSGGEQY
abundance: NA; v_gene: TRBV30; CDR3aa: AWSPVTNTGELF
abundance: NA; v_gene: TRBV7-2; CDR3aa: ASSTTSDYNEQF
abundance: NA; v_gene: TRBV7-2; CDR3aa: ASSLSGASYNEQF
abundance: NA; v_gene: TRBV15; CDR3aa: ATSRDDAPGGRNTIY
abundance: NA; v_gene: TRBV6-6; CDR3aa: ASSYAQRGYDEQY
abundance: NA; v_gene: TRBV7-2; CDR3aa: ASSPATSGRPQETQY
abundance: NA; v_gene: TRBV2; CDR3aa: ASSAGMTGDTEAF
abundance: NA; v_gene: TRBV28; CDR3aa: ASRTGQSLTDTQY
abundance: NA; v_gene: TRBV28; CDR3aa: ASITGRNPGFPQH
abundance: NA; v_gene: TRBV14; CDR3aa: ASSQGSLAVNTGELF
abundance: NA; v_gene: TRBV7-2; CDR3aa: ASSKSSGRAGEQY
abundance: NA; v_gene: TRBV5-1; CDR3aa: ASSLEQGVFTGELF
abundance: NA; v_gene: TRBV6-6; CDR3aa: ASSYQDKSTIY
abundance: NA; v_gene: TRBV7-4; CDR3aa: ASSSQGRLAYTIY
abundance: NA; v_gene: TRBV5-1; CDR3aa: ASSWGQENTEAF
abundance: NA; v_gene: TRBV18; CDR3aa: ASSPLQIHSGAKETQY
abundance: NA; v_gene: TRBV4-1; CDR3aa: ASSQDGTSGRAAEQF
abundance: NA; v_gene: TRBV7-2; CDR3aa: ASSLERYQPQH
abundance: NA; v_gene: TRBV6-5; CDR3aa: ASSYEPGSRYGYT
abundance: NA; v_gene: TRBV29-1; CDR3aa: SVEPYSYNEQF
abundance: NA; v_gene: TRBV6-1; CDR3aa: ASGDRGGYT
abundance: NA; v_gene: TRBV10-2; CDR3aa: ASPGTGPPSNTGELF
abundance: NA; v_gene: TRBV7-2; CDR3aa: ASSPQWGDQPQH